These T cell receptor beta chains were read from a single sample in a study of blood T cells in healthy people across ages. TCRdb analysed the 5' RACE reads with MiXCR anew, one entry per CDR3 protein. The table records about 570,000 distinct CDR3 sequences, roughly 29% of them present only once. The specimen sequenced was blood. These receptors all come from a woman aged 65 to 85 in good health. Each CDR3 is given with its conserved first and last residue. The D gene is left open where the match is weak. Clone size is given for some rows only: seen once, a few or many times, or a class if the clone is expanded.

TRBV6-2/TRBV6-3	TRBD1	TRBJ1-4	NA	CASSNKGQGMEKLFF	TGTGCCAGCAGCAACAAGGGACAGGGAATGGAAAAACTGTTTTTT
TRBV24-1	NA	TRBJ1-2	NA	CATSDLPAYGYTF	TGTGCCACCAGTGATTTACCGGCCTATGGCTACACCTTC
TRBV30	NA	TRBJ1-1	NA	CAWSVLAEAFF	TGTGCCTGGAGTGTACTTGCTGAAGCTTTCTTT
TRBV3-1	TRBD1	TRBJ2-2	NA	CASSPGQGYTGELFF	TGTGCCAGCAGCCCGGGACAGGGGTACACCGGGGAGCTGTTTTTT
TRBV5-1	TRBD1	TRBJ1-2	NA	CASTRDRGQGNYGYTF	TGCGCCAGCACCAGGGACAGGGGGCAGGGTAACTATGGCTACACCTTC
TRBV7-2	NA	TRBJ2-7	NA	CASTPTGPYEQYF	TGTGCCAGCACCCCGACAGGACCCTACGAGCAGTACTTC
TRBV12-3/TRBV12-4	NA	TRBJ2-7	NA	CASSFWGSGDEQYF	TGTGCCAGCAGTTTTTGGGGGTCTGGGGACGAGCAGTACTTC
TRBV7-7	TRBD1	TRBJ2-5	NA	CASSVKQGKKETQYF	TGTGCCAGCAGCGTAAAACAGGGGAAAAAAGAGACCCAGTACTTC
TRBV6-1	TRBD1	TRBJ2-2	few	CASSEAHGQDTGELFF	TGTGCCAGCAGTGAAGCGCACGGACAGGACACCGGGGAGCTGTTTTTT
TRBV20-1	TRBD1	TRBJ1-5	NA	CSARATGVRGQPQHF	TGCAGTGCACGAGCGACAGGGGTTAGGGGTCAGCCCCAGCATTTT
TRBV7-2	TRBD2	TRBJ2-4	NA	CASSYSGGAYIQYF	TGTGCCAGCAGCTATAGCGGGGGGGCATACATTCAGTACTTC
TRBV6-2/TRBV6-3	NA	TRBJ1-4	NA	CASSRTGQLNEKLFF	TGTGCCAGCAGCCGCACTGGACAGCTTAATGAAAAACTGTTTTTT
TRBV4-2	NA	TRBJ1-2	NA	CASSQEVGQSYTF	TGTGCCAGCAGCCAAGAGGTCGGCCAAAGCTACACCTTC
TRBV5-6	NA	TRBJ1-1	NA	CASSFGRLEAFF	TGTGCCAGCAGCTTCGGGCGGCTTGAAGCTTTCTTT
TRBV2	NA	TRBJ2-3	few	CASNSRGPDTQYF	TGTGCCAGCAATAGCAGGGGACCAGATACGCAGTATTTT
TRBV7-3	TRBD2	TRBJ2-1	few	CASSFGTSGAYNEQFF	TGTGCCAGCAGCTTCGGGACTAGCGGGGCTTACAATGAGCAGTTCTTC
TRBV29-1	TRBD1	TRBJ2-1	NA	CSGGQGSDEQFF	TGCAGCGGTGGACAGGGGTCAGATGAGCAGTTCTTC
TRBV7-2	TRBD1	TRBJ2-7	NA	CASSLGRGLSYEQYF	TGTGCCAGCAGCTTAGGAAGGGGGCTCTCCTACGAGCAGTACTTC
TRBV7-2	TRBD1	TRBJ2-2	NA	CASSGQALTGELFF	TGTGCCAGCTCAGGACAGGCTCTAACCGGGGAGCTGTTTTTT
TRBV7-2	TRBD2	TRBJ2-5	NA	CASSLGGSGRRETQYF	TGTGCCAGCAGCTTAGGTGGTAGCGGGAGGCGAGAGACCCAGTACTTC
TRBV5-1	NA	TRBJ2-1	NA	CASTLGTLGGEQFF	TGCGCCAGCACCTTGGGGACCCTCGGGGGTGAGCAGTTCTTC
TRBV5-5	NA	TRBJ1-5	once	CASSYGTGNSNQPQHF	TGTGCCAGCAGCTACGGGACGGGCAATAGCAATCAGCCCCAGCATTTT
TRBV12-3/TRBV12-4	TRBD1	TRBJ2-3	NA	CASSPGTGSTDTQYF	TGTGCCAGCAGTCCCGGGACAGGGTCCACAGATACGCAGTATTTT
TRBV7-8	NA	TRBJ2-6	few	CASSLVVGSGANVLTF	TGTGCCAGCAGCTTAGTGGTGGGCTCTGGGGCCAACGTCCTGACTTTC
TRBV7-9	TRBD2	TRBJ2-1	NA	CASSLNGRAYNEQFF	TGTGCCAGCAGCTTAAACGGGAGGGCCTACAATGAGCAGTTCTTC
TRBV2	NA	TRBJ2-4	few	CASSEGVRGGNIQYF	TGTGCCAGCAGTGAGGGGGTTAGGGGGGGAAACATTCAGTACTTC
TRBV6-2/TRBV6-3	NA	TRBJ2-7	NA	CASTHSGYEQYF	TGTGCCAGCACCCATAGCGGCTACGAGCAGTACTTC
TRBV5-1	NA	TRBJ2-5	many	CASSLLEGETQYF	TGCGCCAGCAGCTTACTCGAGGGAGAGACCCAGTACTTC
TRBV5-1	NA	TRBJ1-1	NA	CASSLGIATGDTEAFF	TGCGCCAGCAGCTTGGGGATAGCCACCGGGGACACTGAAGCTTTCTTT
TRBV10-3	TRBD1	TRBJ1-5	few	CAISEGQGALQPQHF	TGTGCCATCAGTGAGGGACAGGGGGCCCTTCAGCCCCAGCATTTT
TRBV7-9	TRBD1	TRBJ1-3	NA	CASSPKTGGIGNTIYF	TGTGCCAGCAGCCCAAAGACAGGGGGAATTGGAAACACCATATATTTT
TRBV12-3/TRBV12-4	NA	TRBJ1-2	NA	CASSFRGAGELYGYTF	TGTGCCAGCAGCTTTAGAGGGGCAGGGGAACTCTATGGCTACACCTTC
TRBV4-1	NA	TRBJ2-5	NA	CACSQGGTGVETQYF	TGCGCCTGCAGCCAAGGGGGTACCGGCGTGGAGACCCAGTACTTC
TRBV12-3/TRBV12-4	TRBD1	TRBJ2-1	NA	CASSLAGTELF	TGTGCCAGCAGTTTAGCCGGGACAGAGCTTTTC
TRBV7-3	TRBD1	TRBJ2-1	few	CASSSRTGADNEQFF	TGTGCCAGCAGCTCCCGGACAGGGGCGGACAATGAGCAGTTCTTC
TRBV12-5	NA	TRBJ2-1	NA	CASGPRWGYNEQFF	TGTGCTAGTGGTCCTAGGTGGGGCTACAATGAGCAGTTCTTC
TRBV4-3	TRBD1	TRBJ1-1	NA	CASSRWTGGNTEAFF	TGCGCCAGCAGCAGATGGACAGGGGGAAACACTGAAGCTTTCTTT
TRBV4-3	TRBD2	TRBJ2-3	few	CASSQGPTSAPDTQYF	TGCGCCAGCAGCCAAGGTCCCACTAGCGCCCCAGATACGCAGTATTTT
TRBV5-6	NA	TRBJ1-2	few	CASSLAPGLYGYTF	TGTGCCAGCAGCTTGGCTCCGGGACTCTATGGCTACACCTTC
TRBV12-3/TRBV12-4	NA	TRBJ2-1	NA	CASSFVRGREDNEQFF	TGTGCCAGCAGTTTCGTAAGGGGAAGGGAGGACAATGAGCAGTTCTTC
TRBV10-3	TRBD1	TRBJ1-5	few	CAIRTGEGQPQHF	TGTGCCATCAGGACAGGGGAAGGTCAGCCCCAGCATTTT
TRBV30	TRBD2	TRBJ2-5	few	CAWSPPGLAGGRETQYF	TGTGCCTGGTCCCCCCCGGGACTAGCGGGGGGGCGTGAGACCCAGTACTTC
TRBV10-3	TRBD1	TRBJ2-1	NA	CAISEDRGILPSSYNEQFF	TGTGCCATCAGTGAGGACAGGGGGATCCTACCGAGCTCCTACAATGAGCAGTTCTTC
TRBV29-1	NA	TRBJ1-4	few	CSVVGQGLGKLFF	TGCAGCGTTGTTGGTCAGGGGCTGGGAAAACTGTTTTTT
TRBV5-6	NA	TRBJ2-5	NA	CASTLADGARETQYF	TGTGCCAGCACCTTGGCCGATGGGGCTCGGGAGACCCAGTACTTC
TRBV7-9	NA	TRBJ1-2	once	CASSSEGFDYGYTF	TGTGCCAGCAGCTCGGAAGGATTTGACTATGGCTACACCTTC
TRBV6-5	TRBD1	TRBJ2-5	few	CASSTPGQIQIF	TGTGCCAGCAGTACACCGGGACAGATACAGATCTTC
TRBV19	NA	TRBJ1-1	few	CASTRGGTSEAFF	TGTGCCAGTACTCGGGGGGGGACTTCCGAAGCTTTCTTT
TRBV24-1	TRBD2	TRBJ2-3	NA	CATSDTSGGTDTQYF	TGTGCCACCAGTGATACTAGCGGGGGCACAGATACGCAGTATTTT
TRBV5-5	TRBD1	TRBJ1-5	NA	CASSRTGTGLSNQPQHF	TGTGCCAGCAGCCGTACCGGGACAGGGCTGAGCAATCAGCCCCAGCATTTT
TRBV3-1	NA	TRBJ2-5	NA	CASSHWGETQYF	TGTGCCAGCAGCCACTGGGGAGAGACCCAGTACTTC
TRBV5-1	TRBD2	TRBJ2-1	NA	CASSDGLAGVRDEQFF	TGCGCCAGCAGCGATGGACTAGCGGGGGTACGGGATGAGCAGTTCTTC